The 3 T cell receptor beta chains listed next were all sequenced from one sample in a study of CD8+ T cells in alopecia areata. Following RNA extraction, reverse transcription yielded cDNA that acted as the sequencing template. Only in-frame clones appear in the TCRdb table, and some are missing; sequencing was by immunoSEQ multiplex PCR. The repertoire has roughly 130,000 clones, around three fifths of them found once; the top ten carry less than 5.5%. The sample consisted of CD4+ T cells sorted from blood, taken at week 0. Every receptor here comes from a human donor with alopecia areata.

This chain uses TRBV11-2 with TRBJ2-2; TRBD2 agrees at 13 bases. V trimming: 6 bases; J trimming: 5 bases; junction bases outside the gene matches: 6. This CDR3 region has 16 residues. The V gene's germline CDR1 is SGHAT and CDR2 FQNNGV. In nucleotides, the CDR3 is TGTGCCAGCAGTAAAGGACTAGCGGGAGTAACCGGGGAGCTGTTTTTT. As protein: CASSKGLAGVTGELFF.

The rearrangement uses TRBV9 and TRBJ1-5; D might be TRBD1 (6 bases). Germline lookup yields CDR1 SGDLS and CDR2 YYNGEE. The V and J ends lost 4 bases and 6 bases respectively, with 14 bases between them. The CDR3 has 14 residues. CDR3 sequence (DNA): TGTGCCAGCAGCCGGAAGCAGGGGTTTCAGCCCCAGCATTTT. Residues: CASSRKQGFQPQHF.

The CDR3 nucleotides are TGTGCCTGGAGTCGGGGACAGGGGGGCGAGCAGTACTTC. Translation: CAWSRGQGGEQYF. V and J are TRBV30 and TRBJ2-7; 11 bases line up with TRBD1. With 2 bases clipped from V and 6 bases from J, the junction kept 3 bases outside the gene matches. Germline CDR1 reads GTSNPN; CDR2 reads SVGIG (reference sequence). The CDR3 sequence is 13 residues long. Using reference TRBV30 and TRBJ2-7 for the parts outside the CDR3, the full variable domain is SQTIHQWPATLVQPVGSPLSLECTVEGTSNPNLYWYRQAAGRGLQLLFYSVGIGQISSEVPQNLSASRPQDRQFILSSKKLLLSDSGFYLCAWSRGQGGEQYFGPGTRLTVT.